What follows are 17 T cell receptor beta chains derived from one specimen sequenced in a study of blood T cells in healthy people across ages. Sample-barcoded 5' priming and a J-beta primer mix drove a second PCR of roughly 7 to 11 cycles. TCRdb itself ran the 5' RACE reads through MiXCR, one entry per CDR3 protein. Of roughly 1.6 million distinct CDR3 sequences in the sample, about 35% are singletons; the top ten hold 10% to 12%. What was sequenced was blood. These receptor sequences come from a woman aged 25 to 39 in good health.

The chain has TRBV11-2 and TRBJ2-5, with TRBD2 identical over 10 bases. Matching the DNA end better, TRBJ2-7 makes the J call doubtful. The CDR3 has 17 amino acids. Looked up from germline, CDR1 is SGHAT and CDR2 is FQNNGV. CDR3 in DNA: TGTGCCAGCAGCCTGGGAAGAATTAGCGGGAGGAGATACGAGCAGTACTTC. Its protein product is CASSLGRISGRRYEQYF.

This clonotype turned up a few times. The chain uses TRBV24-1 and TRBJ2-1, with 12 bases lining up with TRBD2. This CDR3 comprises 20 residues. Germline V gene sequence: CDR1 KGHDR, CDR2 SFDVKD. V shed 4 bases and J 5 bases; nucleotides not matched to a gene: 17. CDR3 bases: TGTGCCACCAGTGACACCTCCGGGACTAGCGGGCTTCAGGTTAACAATGAGCAGTTCTTC. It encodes CATSDTSGTSGLQVNNEQFF.

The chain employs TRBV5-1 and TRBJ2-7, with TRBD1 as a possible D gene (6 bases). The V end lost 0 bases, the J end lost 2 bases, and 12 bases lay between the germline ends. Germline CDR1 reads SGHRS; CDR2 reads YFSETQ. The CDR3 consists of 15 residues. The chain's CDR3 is CASSLGWQGTYEQYF. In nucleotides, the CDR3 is TGCGCCAGCAGCTTGGGTTGGCAGGGGACCTACGAGCAGTACTTC.

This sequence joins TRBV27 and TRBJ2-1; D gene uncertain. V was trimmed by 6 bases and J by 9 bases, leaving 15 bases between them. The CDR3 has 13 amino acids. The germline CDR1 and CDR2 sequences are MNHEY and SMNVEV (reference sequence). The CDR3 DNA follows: TGTGCCAGCAGCCCGACTCGGACCGTTGAGCAGTTCTTC. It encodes CASSPTRTVEQFF.

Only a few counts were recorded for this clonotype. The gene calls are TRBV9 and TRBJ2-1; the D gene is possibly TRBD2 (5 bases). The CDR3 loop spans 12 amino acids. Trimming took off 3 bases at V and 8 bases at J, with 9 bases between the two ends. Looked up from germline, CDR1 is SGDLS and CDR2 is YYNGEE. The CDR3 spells CASSASFDEQFF. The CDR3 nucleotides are TGTGCCAGCAGCGCTAGCTTTGATGAGCAGTTCTTC.

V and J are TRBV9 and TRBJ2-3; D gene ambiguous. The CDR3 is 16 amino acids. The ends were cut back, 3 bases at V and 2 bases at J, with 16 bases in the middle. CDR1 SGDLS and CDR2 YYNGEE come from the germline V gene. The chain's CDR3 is CASSDDLPGPTDTQYF. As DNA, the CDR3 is TGTGCCAGCAGCGACGACCTCCCGGGCCCCACAGATACGCAGTATTTT. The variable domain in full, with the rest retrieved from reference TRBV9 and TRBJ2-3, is DSGVTQTPKHLITATGQRVTLRCSPRSGDLSVYWYQQSLDQGLQFLIQYYNGEERAKGNILERFSAQQFPDLHSELNLSSLELGDSALYFCASSDDLPGPTDTQYFGPGTRLTVL.

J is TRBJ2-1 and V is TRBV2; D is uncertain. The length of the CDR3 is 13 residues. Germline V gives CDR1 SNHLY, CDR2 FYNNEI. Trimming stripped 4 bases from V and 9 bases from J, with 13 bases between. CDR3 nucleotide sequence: TGTGCCAGCAGTGGGCCCCCCACCGGTGAGCAGTTCTTC. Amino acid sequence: CASSGPPTGEQFF.

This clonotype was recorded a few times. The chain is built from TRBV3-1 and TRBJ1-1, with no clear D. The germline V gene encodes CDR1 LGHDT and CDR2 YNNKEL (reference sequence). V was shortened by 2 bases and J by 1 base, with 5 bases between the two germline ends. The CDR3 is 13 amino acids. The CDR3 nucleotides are TGTGCCAGCAGCCAATGGGGGAACACTGAAGCTTTCTTT. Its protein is CASSQWGNTEAFF.

CDR3 bases: TGTGCCAGCAGCCTTGGCGGGATTAGGGAGACCCAGTACTTC. The encoded protein is CASSLGGIRETQYF. This chain links TRBV5-6 with TRBJ2-5, with D possibly matching TRBD2 (6 bases). In germline, CDR1 is SGHDT, CDR2 YYEEEE. V was shortened by 4 bases and J by 5 bases, with 15 bases between the two germline ends. This CDR3 region has 14 residues. The entire variable domain, with the rest obtained from reference TRBV5-6 and TRBJ2-5, is as follows: DAGVTQSPTHLIKTRGQQVTLRCSPKSGHDTVSWYQQALGQGPQFIFQYYEEEERQRGNFPDRFSGHQFPNYSSELNVNALLLGDSALYLCASSLGGIRETQYFGPGTRLLVL.

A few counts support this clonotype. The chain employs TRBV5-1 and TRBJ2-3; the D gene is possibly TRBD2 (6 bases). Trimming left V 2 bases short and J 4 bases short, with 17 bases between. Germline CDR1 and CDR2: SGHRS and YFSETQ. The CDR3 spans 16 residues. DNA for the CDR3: TGCGCCAGCAGCTTTGCCGCGGGATGGGTGGCAGATACGCAGTATTTT. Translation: CASSFAAGWVADTQYF.

This chain's CDR3 is CASSRTRTGGYTF. CDR3 nucleotides: TGTGCCAGCAGCCGGACGAGAACGGGAGGCTACACCTTC. This chain joins TRBV7-2 and TRBJ1-2; no clear D gene. Germline loops: CDR1 SGHTA, CDR2 FQGNSA. The germline V and J ends were trimmed by 5 bases and 8 bases, with 15 bases remaining between them. There are 13 residues in the CDR3.

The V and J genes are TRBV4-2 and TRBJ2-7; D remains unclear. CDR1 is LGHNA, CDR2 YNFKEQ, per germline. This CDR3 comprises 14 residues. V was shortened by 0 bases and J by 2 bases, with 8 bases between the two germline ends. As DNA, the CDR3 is TGTGCCAGCAGCCAAGACTGCGGCCCCTACGAGCAGTACTTC. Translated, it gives CASSQDCGPYEQYF.

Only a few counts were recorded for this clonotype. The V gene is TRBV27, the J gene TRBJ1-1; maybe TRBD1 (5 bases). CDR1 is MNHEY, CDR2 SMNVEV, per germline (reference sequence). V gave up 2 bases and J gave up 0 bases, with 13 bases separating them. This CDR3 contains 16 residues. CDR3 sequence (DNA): TGTGCCAGCAGTTTACGTAGGGTGGGGGTGAACACTGAAGCTTTCTTT. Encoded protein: CASSLRRVGVNTEAFF.

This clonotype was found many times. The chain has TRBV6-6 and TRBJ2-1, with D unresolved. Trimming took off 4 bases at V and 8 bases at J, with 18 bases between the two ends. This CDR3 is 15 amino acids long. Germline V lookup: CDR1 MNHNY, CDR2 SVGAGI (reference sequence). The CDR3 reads CASSSDSLGVDEQFF. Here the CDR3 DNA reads TGTGCCAGCAGTTCTGACTCGTTAGGAGTCGATGAGCAGTTCTTC.

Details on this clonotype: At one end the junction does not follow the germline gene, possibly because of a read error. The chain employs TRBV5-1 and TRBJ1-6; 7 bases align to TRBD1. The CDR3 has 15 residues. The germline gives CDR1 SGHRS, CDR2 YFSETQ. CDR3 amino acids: CASSPGTARNSPRHF. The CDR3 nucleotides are TGCGCCAGCAGCCCGGGGACAGCGAGGAATTCACCCCGCCACTTT.

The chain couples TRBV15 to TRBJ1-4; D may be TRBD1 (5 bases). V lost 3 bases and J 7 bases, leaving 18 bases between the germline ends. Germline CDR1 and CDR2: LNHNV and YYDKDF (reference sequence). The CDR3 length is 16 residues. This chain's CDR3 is CATSRDRATGGEKLFF. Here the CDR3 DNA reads TGTGCCACCAGCAGGGATCGGGCCACGGGGGGTGAAAAACTGTTTTTT.

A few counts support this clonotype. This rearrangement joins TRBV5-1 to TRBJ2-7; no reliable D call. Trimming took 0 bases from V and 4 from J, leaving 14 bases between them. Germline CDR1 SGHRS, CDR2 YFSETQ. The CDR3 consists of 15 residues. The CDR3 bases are TGCGCCAGCAGCTTGGTTTCCGAGGCCAATTACGAGCAGTACTTC. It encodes CASSLVSEANYEQYF. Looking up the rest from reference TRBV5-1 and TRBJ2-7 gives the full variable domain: KAGVTQTPRYLIKTRGQQVTLSCSPISGHRSVSWYQQTPGQGLQFLFEYFSETQRNKGNFPGRFSGRQFSNSRSEMNVSTLELGDSALYLCASSLVSEANYEQYFGPGTRLTVT.